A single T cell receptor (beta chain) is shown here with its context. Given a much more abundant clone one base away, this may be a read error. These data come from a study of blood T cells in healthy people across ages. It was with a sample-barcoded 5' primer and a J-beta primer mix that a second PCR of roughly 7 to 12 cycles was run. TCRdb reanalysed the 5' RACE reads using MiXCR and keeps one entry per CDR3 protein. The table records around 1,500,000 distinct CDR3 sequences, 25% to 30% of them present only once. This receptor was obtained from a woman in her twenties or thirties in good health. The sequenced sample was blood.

CDR3 sequence reads: CASSWRRETYEQYF. The CDR3 bases are TGTGCCAGCAGCTGGCGGCGGGAGACCTACGAGCAGTACTTC. The chain has TRBV7-2 and TRBJ2-1, with TRBD2 matching over 7 bases. The J call may not be correct, given that the DNA end is closer to TRBJ2-7. CDR1 and CDR2 (germline): SGHTA, FQGNSA. This CDR3 region has 14 residues.